One T cell receptor beta chain is described in this entry. This sample was included in a study of monozygotic twins with inflammatory bowel disease. TCRdb reanalyzed the 5' RACE reads and collapses them to one entry per CDR3 protein, without DNA. The repertoire table contains 200,000 to 250,000 distinct CDR3 sequences. The CDR3 runs to 16 residues. Germline CDR1 and CDR2: SGDLS and YYNGEE. The chain links TRBV9 to TRBJ2-7; TCRdb proposes TRBD2, but this gene call is untestable without DNA. The sequencing input was blood. This TCR was recovered from a human donor with ulcerative colitis or Crohn's disease, or a healthy co-twin of an affected twin (not recorded which). This CDR3 reads CASSVGPSGGIYEQYF.